Below are 28 T cell receptor beta chains sequenced from a single sample in a study of T cell clusters in autoimmune cytopenias. TRB amplification used approximately 250 ng of peripheral blood genomic DNA. One tube held mixed TRB-A and TRB-B primer pools for touch-down PCR. TCRdb reanalyzed the multiplex PCR reads, giving one entry per CDR3 protein sequence and no DNA. The sample holds 1,000 to 1,500 distinct CDR3 sequences. The sample consisted of peripheral blood. The receptors come from a human donor with an autoimmune cytopenia or autoimmune hepatitis (not recorded which).

Considering frequency, this clonotype is medium-sized. This sequence joins TRBV5-1 and TRBJ2-3; TCRdb calls TRBD1, which cannot be checked without DNA. The length of the CDR3 is 14 residues. Germline CDR1 and CDR2: SGHRS and YFSETQ. This CDR3 is CASSLERATDTQYF.

The V and J genes are TRBV12-3 or TRBV12-4 and TRBJ2-6; as DNA is missing, the TRBD1 call by TCRdb cannot be tested. CDR3 length equals 18 residues. CDR3 sequence: CASSGGRQGASGANVLTF.

This clonotype is large by frequency. V usage is TRBV29-1 and J usage is TRBJ1-1; TCRdb's assignment of TRBD1 cannot be checked, as there is no DNA. Germline CDR1 and CDR2: SQVTM and ANQGSEA. The CDR3 has 12 amino acids. CDR3 loop: CSVARVGTEAFF.

The rearrangement links TRBV29-1 to TRBJ1-4; TCRdb designates TRBD1, a call that cannot be tested without DNA. Germline-derived CDR1 and CDR2 are SQVTM and ANQGSEA. The length of the CDR3 is 13 residues. This CDR3 is CSVRETGKEKLFF.

This clonotype registers medium-sized by frequency. The rearrangement uses TRBV10-3 and TRBJ1-5. Looked up from germline, CDR1 is ENHRY and CDR2 is SYGVKD. The CDR3 totals 14 residues. The CDR3 region is CAISEEPSNQPQHF.

This clonotype ranks as medium-sized in terms of frequency. The V call is TRBV5-1, the J call TRBJ2-7; TCRdb's D gene call, TRBD1, goes unchecked for lack of DNA. Per the germline V gene, CDR1 is SGHRS and CDR2 is YFSETQ. This CDR3 region has 15 residues. The CDR3 reads CASSPGLSSSYEQYF.

The V gene is TRBV6-5, the J gene TRBJ2-7; the D call of TRBD2 rests on TCRdb alone, since no DNA is present to check it. This CDR3 contains 15 residues. Germline CDR1 MNHEY, CDR2 SVGAGI. CDR3 residues: CASSPMLEGTYEQYF.

The chain uses TRBV29-1 and TRBJ1-4. This CDR3 comprises 15 residues. Per germline, CDR1 SQVTM and CDR2 ANQGSEA. CDR3 amino acids: CSVAPQGGTNEKLFF.

According to its frequency, this clonotype is medium-sized. The chain has TRBV20-1 and TRBJ2-1; no DNA is available, so the TRBD2 call from TCRdb remains unchecked. The CDR3 runs 15 residues. Germline CDR1 reads DFQATT; CDR2 reads SNEGSKA (reference sequence). The CDR3 loop reads CSARASSGGAGEQFF.

Measured by frequency, this clonotype is medium-sized. The gene calls are TRBV6-2 or TRBV6-3 and TRBJ1-6. CDR3 length: 11 residues. Germline assignment: CDR1 MNHEY and CDR2 SVGEGT. The CDR3 region is CASSGNSPLHF.

By frequency, this clonotype is medium-sized. V usage is TRBV5-1 and J usage is TRBJ2-1; TCRdb lists TRBD2, though no DNA is available to test this call. CDR1 SGHRS and CDR2 YFSETQ come from the germline V gene. The CDR3 is made up of 17 amino acids. This CDR3 reads CASSLRTSGSSYNEQFF.

By frequency, this clonotype registers medium-sized (0.01 to 0.1%). The rearrangement joins TRBV20-1 to TRBJ1-4; TCRdb's D call, TRBD1, is unchecked because there is no DNA. Germline CDR1 reads DFQATT; CDR2 reads SNEGSKA (reference sequence). The CDR3 extends over 14 amino acids. CDR3 in amino acids: CSALPGTDNEKLFF.

This clonotype registers medium-sized by frequency. V gene TRBV5-4 combines with J gene TRBJ2-7; the TCRdb call, TRBD1, lacks DNA for checking. CDR1 is SGHNT and CDR2 is YYREEE in the germline V gene (reference sequence). This CDR3 is 14 amino acids long. The CDR3 region is CASSADRGRYEQYF.

This clonotype registers large by frequency. V usage is TRBV5-6 and J usage is TRBJ1-5. Per germline, CDR1 SGHDT and CDR2 YYEEEE. This CDR3 comprises 12 residues. The CDR3 protein is CASSAVNQPQHF.

Measured by frequency, this clonotype is medium-sized. This sequence joins TRBV7-9 and TRBJ2-7; TCRdb gives TRBD1 as the D gene, but with no DNA this cannot be confirmed. This CDR3 is 15 amino acids long. CDR1 SEHNR and CDR2 FQNEAQ come from the germline V gene (reference sequence). CDR3 in amino acids: CASSLDLGQTYEQYF.

This CDR3 reads CASSQDQDVWGQPQHF. The chain has TRBV4-1 and TRBJ1-5. This CDR3 is 16 amino acids long. Germline CDR1 is MGHRA and CDR2 is YSYEKL.

This rearrangement joins TRBV19 to TRBJ2-7; absent DNA, TCRdb's TRBD1 call cannot be checked. This CDR3 comprises 15 residues. Germline V lookup: CDR1 LNHDA, CDR2 SQIVND (reference sequence). CDR3 residues: CASSIRDARGYEQYF.

The rearrangement links TRBV29-1 to TRBJ2-1. Germline assignment: CDR1 SQVTM and CDR2 ANQGSEA. The CDR3 spans 12 residues. This CDR3 reads CSVEMRDNEQFF.

This clonotype is called medium-sized based on its frequency. The rearrangement uses TRBV6-4 and TRBJ1-2. CDR1 is MRHNA and CDR2 is SNTAGT in the germline V gene. This CDR3 has 11 amino acids. The CDR3 region is CASSDNHGYTF.

This sequence joins TRBV15 and TRBJ2-1; the D call of TRBD1 rests on TCRdb alone, since no DNA is present to check it. The CDR3 spans 14 residues. CDR1 is LNHNV and CDR2 is YYDKDF in the germline V gene (reference sequence). The CDR3 sequence is CATSRGTGIETQYF. The full variable domain, in which reference TRBV15 and TRBJ2-1 provide the parts outside the CDR3, is DAMVIQNPRYQVTQFGKPVTLSCSQTLNHNVMYWYQQKSSQAPKLLFHYYDKDFNNEADTPDNFQSRRPNTSFCFLDIRSPGLGDTAMYLCATSRGTGIETQYFGPGTRLTVL.

CDR3 residues: CASSLGEGVGGYTF. The rearrangement uses TRBV11-2 and TRBJ1-2; absent DNA, TCRdb's TRBD1 call cannot be checked. The CDR3 sequence is 14 residues long. The germline V gene encodes CDR1 SGHAT and CDR2 FQNNGV.

By frequency, this clonotype registers medium-sized. V usage is TRBV5-1 and J usage is TRBJ1-3. The CDR3 is made up of 14 amino acids. CDR1 is SGHRS, CDR2 YFSETQ, per germline. The CDR3 region is CASSFAEGRNTIYF.

This clonotype counts as medium-sized by frequency. The rearrangement links TRBV7-2 to TRBJ1-2; TCRdb proposes TRBD1, but this gene call is untestable without DNA. Germline-derived CDR1 and CDR2 are SGHTA and FQGNSA. The CDR3 runs 13 residues. The CDR3 spells CASSSDRVGGYTF.

The chain employs TRBV19 and TRBJ1-5. Germline V lookup: CDR1 LNHDA, CDR2 SQIVND (reference sequence). The CDR3 is 14 amino acids. Here the CDR3 reads CASSIAISNQPQHF. The full variable domain, in which reference TRBV19 and TRBJ1-5 provide the parts outside the CDR3, is DGGITQSPKYLFRKEGQNVTLSCEQNLNHDAMYWYRQDPGQGLRLIYYSQIVNDFQKGDIAEGYSVSREKKESFPLTVTSAQKNPTAFYLCASSIAISNQPQHFGDGTRLSIL.

This clonotype is called medium-sized based on its frequency. The rearrangement uses TRBV19 and TRBJ1-3. The CDR3 consists of 15 residues. Germline assignment: CDR1 LNHDA and CDR2 SQIVND (reference sequence). CDR3 protein: CASTPDSSRGNTIYF.

The V call is TRBV12-3 or TRBV12-4, the J call TRBJ1-2; TCRdb reports TRBD1, a call that lacks DNA to check it against. The CDR3 sequence is 14 residues long. The CDR3 sequence: CASSLWDRNYGYTF.

This chain's CDR3 is CASTLDRDSNQPQHF. V usage is TRBV6-1 and J usage is TRBJ1-5; lacking DNA, the TRBD1 call made by TCRdb goes unchecked. The CDR3 has 15 amino acids. Germline V CDR1 and CDR2: MNHNS, SASEGT.

Considering frequency, this clonotype is medium-sized. The chain combines TRBV5-1 with TRBJ1-5; TCRdb outputs TRBD1, but without DNA this stays unchecked. Germline CDR1 is SGHRS and CDR2 is YFSETQ. This CDR3 contains 15 residues. CDR3 residues: CASSESDRFNQPQHF.